This TCR beta chain was retrieved from a study of long-term antiretroviral therapy in people with HIV. At the survey level, the v3.0 immunoSEQ assay was run. Per sample, sequencing targeted roughly 40,000-50,000 T-cell genomes. Repertoires were generated with immunoSEQ multiplex PCR, while TCRdb's copy carries only in-frame clones and drops some. The table shows 6,000 or so clones, with around 77% occurring only once. Trimming took 3 bases from V and 2 from J, leaving 5 bases between them. Germline loops: CDR1 SGHDT, CDR2 YYEEEE. CDR3 length equals 13 residues. This clone was observed a handful of times. Its antigen is not known. Findings of the study overall: Controls showed broader CDR3 length ranges than did the HIV repertoires.

The chain recombines TRBV5-6 with TRBJ2-2, with no clear D. This sequence originates from a man in his forties with HIV. This specimen consisted of unsorted PBMCs, obtained 0.5 years before starting antiretroviral therapy. As DNA, the CDR3 is TGTGCCAGCAGCTACGACAACACCGGGGAGCTGTTTTTT. Its translation is CASSYDNTGELFF.